The 28 T cell receptor beta chains reported below all come from one sample, sequenced in a study of lymphopenia after photon versus proton radiotherapy (dated by TCRdb to about 2019). To prepare the library, the immunoSEQ multiplex PCR assay was applied. What TCRdb holds here is the immuneACCESS table cut down to in-frame rearrangements. Part of the clones is not present; checked against another copy, under half of the missing clones reflect an unresolved V gene, and the others are unexplained. The sample profile shows roughly 40,000 clones; roughly 86% of them were found once. The ten biggest clones cover 10% of the sample. Material: peripheral blood, obtained from a patient treated with proton-based radiotherapy. Every receptor here comes from a woman between 70 and 85 years old with pancreatic cancer. Some clones in this sample may be carry-over from other donors' samples.

The rearrangement links TRBV18 to TRBJ2-7, with TRBD2 matching 10 bases. V shed 3 bases and J 0 bases; nucleotides not matched to a gene: 8. The CDR3 consists of 17 residues. The V gene's germline CDR1 is KGHSH and CDR2 LQKENI. CDR3 in amino acids: CASSPRGLASPSYEQYF. As DNA, the CDR3 is TGTGCCAGCTCACCGCGGGGACTAGCGAGCCCCTCCTACGAGCAGTACTTC.

This chain uses TRBV28 with TRBJ2-7, with D perhaps matching TRBD2 (6 bases). Trimming cost V 3 bases and J 2 bases, with 8 bases left between them. The germline V gene encodes CDR1 MDHEN and CDR2 SYDVKM. The CDR3 is 13 amino acids. The CDR3 here is CASSLRGTYEQYF. The CDR3 coding sequence is TGTGCCAGCAGTTTGCGGGGCACCTACGAGCAGTACTTC.

This clone was seen only once. The chain employs TRBV11-2 and TRBJ1-2, with a weak D call TRBD1 (5 bases). The CDR3 covers 12 residues. The V and J ends lost 5 bases and 5 bases respectively, with 9 bases between them. The germline V gene encodes CDR1 SGHAT and CDR2 FQNNGV. The CDR3 spells CASSREGYGYTF. CDR3 DNA sequence: TGTGCCAGCAGCCGAGAGGGGTATGGCTACACCTTC.

This clone has a handful of counts. This chain links TRBV30 with TRBJ2-1; D is ambiguous. The CDR3 covers 10 residues. The germline V gene has CDR1 GTSNPN and CDR2 SVGIG (reference sequence). Trimming left V 0 bases short and J 10 bases short, with 4 bases between. DNA for the CDR3: TGTGCCTGGAGTGTATTGGAGCAGTTCTTC. As protein: CAWSVLEQFF.

The rearrangement joins TRBV28 to TRBJ2-7; D might be TRBD2 (6 bases). Germline lookup yields CDR1 MDHEN and CDR2 SYDVKM. This CDR3 comprises 14 residues. V lost 5 bases and J lost 2, with 13 bases in between. The CDR3 sequence is CASSPHTSPYEQYF. CDR3 DNA: TGTGCCAGCAGTCCACACACTAGCCCCTACGAGCAGTACTTC.

The CDR3 reads CASSVTANTEAFF. The CDR3, as DNA: TGTGCCAGCAGCGTCACAGCTAACACTGAAGCTTTCTTT. This chain uses TRBV9 with TRBJ1-1; no definite D call. The CDR3 totals 13 residues. CDR1 is SGDLS, CDR2 YYNGEE, per germline. V was pared by 2 bases and J by 2 bases, with 7 bases between.

This clone was detected only a few times. The chain carries TRBV30 and TRBJ1-5; D not resolved. Trimming took off 3 bases at V and 3 bases at J, with 15 bases between the two ends. The CDR3 is 15 amino acids. Germline lookup yields CDR1 GTSNPN and CDR2 SVGIG (reference sequence). CDR3 in amino acids: CAWSSLGRNNQPQHF. CDR3 in DNA: TGTGCCTGGAGCTCCCTGGGCAGGAACAATCAGCCCCAGCATTTT.

The chain couples TRBV29-1 to TRBJ2-3, with TRBD2 matching over 12 bases. The CDR3 extends over 16 amino acids. The trim removed 3 bases at V and 5 bases at J, leaving 9 bases unmatched. Germline loops: CDR1 SQVTM, CDR2 ANQGSEA. CDR3 DNA: TGCAGCGTTGACCCCCCCCGACTAGCGGGAGTAGATACGCAGTATTTT. It yields the protein CSVDPPRLAGVDTQYF.

DNA of the CDR3: TGTGCCTGGAAACCTAGACGGGGGGACTCCAATCAGCCCCAGCATTTT. Amino acid sequence: CAWKPRRGDSNQPQHF. The gene calls are TRBV30 and TRBJ1-5; possible D gene TRBD1, 5 bases. The V gene lost 4 bases and the J gene lost 3 bases, with 19 bases spanning the gap. This CDR3 is 16 amino acids long. In germline, CDR1 is GTSNPN, CDR2 SVGIG (reference sequence).

This rearrangement joins TRBV28 to TRBJ2-3; D may be TRBD1 or TRBD2 (5 bases each). CDR3 size: 15 residues. V was cut by 5 bases and J by 0 bases, with 12 bases left in between. Looked up from germline, CDR1 is MDHEN and CDR2 is SYDVKM. In DNA, the CDR3 is TGTGCCAGCAGTCCTAACGGGGCTAGCACAGATACGCAGTATTTT. Protein sequence: CASSPNGASTDTQYF.

The J gene is TRBJ2-7, the V gene TRBV19, with D hard to call. Germline assignment: CDR1 LNHDA and CDR2 SQIVND (reference sequence). Trimming took 1 base from V and 3 from J, leaving 7 bases between them. This CDR3 contains 13 residues. CDR3 sequence: CASSIGKDYEQYF. In DNA form, the CDR3 reads TGTGCCAGTAGTATAGGAAAGGACTACGAGCAGTACTTC.

This chain links TRBV11-1 with TRBJ1-1; D is uncertain. CDR1 and CDR2 from the germline V gene are SGHAT and FQDESV (reference sequence). V shed 3 bases and J shed 1 base, with 9 bases lying between them. The length of the CDR3 is 14 residues. The CDR3 nucleotides are TGTGCCAGCAGCTTCTCTCCGGGGAACACTGAAGCTTTCTTT. This codes for CASSFSPGNTEAFF. Filled out from reference TRBV11-1 and TRBJ1-1, the complete variable domain reads EAEVAQSPRYKITEKSQAVAFWCDPISGHATLYWYRQILGQGPELLVQFQDESVVDDSQLPKDRFSAERLKGVDSTLKIQPAELGDSAMYLCASSFSPGNTEAFFGQGTRLTVV.

This clone was observed a single time. The genes are TRBV14 and TRBJ1-4, with D maybe TRBD1 (6 bases). V was shortened by 5 bases and J by 6 bases, with 10 bases between the two germline ends. The V gene's germline CDR1 is SGHDN and CDR2 FVKESK. The CDR3 covers 13 residues. The CDR3 spells CASSNRVDEKLFF. The CDR3 DNA reads as TGTGCCAGCAGCAACAGGGTAGATGAAAAACTGTTTTTT. The full variable domain, with the rest looked up from reference TRBV14 and TRBJ1-4, is EAGVTQFPSHSVIEKGQTVTLRCDPISGHDNLYWYRRVMGKEIKFLLHFVKESKQDESGMPNNRFLAERTGGTYSTLKVQPAELEDSGVYFCASSNRVDEKLFFGSGTQLSVL.

The rearrangement uses TRBV6-1 and TRBJ2-7, with 9 bases matching TRBD2. CDR1 is MNHNS, CDR2 SASEGT, per germline. CDR3 length: 14 amino acids. After removal of 6 bases from V and 1 base from J, the junction contained 4 bases not matched to a gene. This CDR3 is CASRPTSGSYEQYF. DNA of the CDR3: TGTGCCAGCAGACCGACTAGCGGATCCTACGAGCAGTACTTC.

This chain uses TRBV5-4 with TRBJ2-7, with D possibly being TRBD2 (6 bases). The V end was cut by 3 bases, the J end by 2 bases, with 9 bases between. Germline assignment: CDR1 SGHNT and CDR2 YYREEE (reference sequence). The CDR3 covers 13 residues. This CDR3 reads CASSSGLPYEQYF. For the CDR3, the DNA is TGTGCCAGCAGCTCGGGACTGCCCTACGAGCAGTACTTC.

The chain has TRBV18 and TRBJ2-5; 7 bases line up with TRBD1. J was trimmed by 5 bases and V by 1 base; bases with no gene match: 4. Per germline, CDR1 KGHSH and CDR2 LQKENI. This CDR3 is built from 14 residues. The CDR3 region is CASSPQGARETQYF. The CDR3 DNA follows: TGTGCCAGCTCACCACAGGGGGCGCGTGAGACCCAGTACTTC.

The V call is TRBV19, the J call TRBJ1-2; D uncertain. Trimming shortened V by 7 bases and J by 3 bases, and 15 bases separated the two germline ends. Germline CDR1 is LNHDA and CDR2 is SQIVND (reference sequence). The CDR3 runs 14 residues. The CDR3 bases are TGTGCCAGTAAACCCTCGCAGTCCCACTATGGCTACACCTTC. Residues: CASKPSQSHYGYTF. Supplemented by reference TRBV19 and TRBJ1-2, the full variable domain reads DGGITQSPKYLFRKEGQNVTLSCEQNLNHDAMYWYRQDPGQGLRLIYYSQIVNDFQKGDIAEGYSVSREKKESFPLTVTSAQKNPTAFYLCASKPSQSHYGYTFGSGTRLTVV.

The genes are TRBV12-5 and TRBJ2-1, with 7 bases matching TRBD2. Trimming took 2 bases from V and 0 from J; bases not matched to a gene: 7. The CDR3 loop spans 17 amino acids. CDR1 is LGHNT, CDR2 FRNRAP, per germline. The CDR3 nucleotides read TGTGCTAGTGGTTTGTCTCTAGCGGAGAGCTCCTACAATGAGCAGTTCTTC. Encoded protein: CASGLSLAESSYNEQFF.

This clone was seen only once. The chain employs TRBV7-9 and TRBJ1-6; 11 bases are a match to TRBD1. Germline CDR1 reads SEHNR; CDR2 reads FQNEAQ (reference sequence). The V gene end was trimmed by 5 bases and the J gene end by 4 bases; junction bases not matched to a gene: 10. The CDR3 has 18 amino acids. CDR3: CASSRTRDRGSYNSPLHF. In DNA, the CDR3 is TGTGCCAGCAGCCGAACCCGGGACAGGGGGTCGTATAATTCACCCCTCCACTTT. Full variable domain (rest looked up from reference TRBV7-9 and TRBJ1-6): DTGVSQNPRHKITKRGQNVTFRCDPISEHNRLYWYRQTLGQGPEFLTYFQNEAQLEKSRLLSDRFSAERPKGSFSTLEIQRTEQGDSAMYLCASSRTRDRGSYNSPLHFGNGTRLTVT.

The chain uses TRBV18 and TRBJ2-6; 10 nucleotides line up with TRBD2. The CDR3 extends over 15 amino acids. V was pared by 4 bases and J by 5 bases, with 2 bases of the junction left unmatched. Germline lookup yields CDR1 KGHSH and CDR2 LQKENI. The CDR3 coding sequence is TGTGCCAGCTCACAGCGGGGGGGAAGGGCCAACGTCCTGACTTTC. It translates to CASSQRGGRANVLTF.

This clone was detected only once. The chain carries TRBV28 and TRBJ2-1, with D perhaps TRBD2 (6 bases). Trimming shortened V by 2 bases and J by 13 bases, and 15 bases separated the two germline ends. CDR1 and CDR2 (germline): MDHEN, SYDVKM. The CDR3 length is 13 residues. The CDR3 bases are TGTGCCAGCAGTTTACAGCCTCTAGCGATTCAGTTCTTC. The encoded protein is CASSLQPLAIQFF.

The chain couples TRBV7-2 to TRBJ2-5, with D unresolved. The germline gives CDR1 SGHTA, CDR2 FQGNSA. This CDR3 is 17 amino acids long. Trimming removed 1 base at V and 1 base at J, with 16 bases between. The DNA of the CDR3 is TGTGCCAGCAGCTTAGGCGCTTCGCGGTCGGGCCAAGAGACCCAGTACTTC. It encodes CASSLGASRSGQETQYF.

The V call is TRBV18, the J call TRBJ1-1; no reliable D call. The CDR3 loop spans 15 amino acids. Germline V gene sequence: CDR1 KGHSH, CDR2 LQKENI. V was shortened by 3 bases and J by 0 bases, with 11 bases between the two germline ends. DNA for the CDR3: TGTGCCAGCTCACCTCGTGGGGAGATGAACACTGAAGCTTTCTTT. This gives the protein CASSPRGEMNTEAFF.

The V and J genes are TRBV15 and TRBJ1-3; TRBD1 might be the D (6 bases). The CDR3 contains 15 residues. V was cut by 0 bases and J by 2 bases, with 8 bases left in between. CDR1 and CDR2 (germline): LNHNV, YYDKDF (reference sequence). This CDR3 reads CATSRDEGAGNTIYF. The CDR3 DNA sequence: TGTGCCACCAGCAGAGATGAGGGGGCTGGAAACACCATATATTTT.

The chain couples TRBV6-6 to TRBJ2-1; D is possibly TRBD2 (6 bases). The CDR3 length is 13 residues. Trimming cost V 4 bases and J 8 bases, with 12 bases left between them. Germline CDR1 and CDR2: MNHNY and SVGAGI (reference sequence). The CDR3 nucleotides read TGTGCCAGCAGTTGGGGGAGGCGGGATGAGCAGTTCTTC. Its protein product is CASSWGRRDEQFF.

The chain has TRBV6-1 and TRBJ2-1, with 11 bases lining up with TRBD2. V was pared by 4 bases and J by 2 bases, with 1 base of the junction left unmatched. CDR3 length: 15 residues. Per germline, CDR1 MNHNS and CDR2 SASEGT. The CDR3 sequence: CASSVTSGTYNEQFF. In DNA, the CDR3 is TGTGCCAGCAGTGTGACTAGCGGGACCTACAATGAGCAGTTCTTC.

This sequence joins TRBV28 and TRBJ2-1, with D possibly matching TRBD2 (6 bases). V lost 2 bases to trimming and J lost 7 bases, with 15 bases between them. Germline CDR1 is MDHEN and CDR2 is SYDVKM. The CDR3 has 15 residues. The CDR3 nucleotides read TGTGCCAGCAGTTTAGGGCGGCGGGGTCAGAATGAGCAGTTCTTC. This encodes CASSLGRRGQNEQFF. The full variable domain, its missing parts supplied by reference TRBV28 and TRBJ2-1, is DVKVTQSSRYLVKRTGEKVFLECVQDMDHENMFWYRQDPGLGLRLIYFSYDVKMKEKGDIPEGYSVSREKKERFSLILESASTNQTSMYLCASSLGRRGQNEQFFGPGTRLTVL.

The CDR3 DNA is TGCAGCGTTGAAGGGGGCACCTACGAGCAGTACTTC. This translates into CSVEGGTYEQYF. V gene TRBV29-1 combines with J gene TRBJ2-7; perhaps TRBD1 as D (5 bases). CDR1 and CDR2 (germline): SQVTM, ANQGSEA. This CDR3 contains 12 residues. V was cut by 1 base and J by 2 bases, with 6 bases left in between.